The clone carrying this T cell receptor beta chain was found a few times. The target antigen is unknown. This sample stems from a study of T cells after yellow fever vaccination. Study-wide background: With SMART-Seq v4 Ultra Low Input, the fractions containing low cell numbers were prepared.

CDR1 is SGHDN and CDR2 is FVKESK in the germline V gene. V trimming: 1 base; J trimming: 8 bases; junction bases outside the gene matches: 6. CDR3 length: 15 amino acids. Each CDR3 protein gets one entry after TCRdb re-called the 5' RACE reads with MiXCR. The data hold around 310,000 distinct CDR3 sequences, with less than 4.5% observed a single time. The study, taken as a whole, reports: It was a weaker secondary response, yet one that peaked faster, at day 5 versus 15. The booster response re-showed most primary clones: around 96% CD4, about 89% CD8.

The source was PBMCs, collected on the day of the yellow fever booster vaccination. This chain connects TRBV14 to TRBJ2-1, with TRBD2 matching 9 bases. The source is a man younger than 35 who received the YFV17D yellow fever vaccine. This CDR3 reads CASSQVRGGAYEQFF. CDR3 bases: TGTGCCAGCAGCCAAGTTCGCGGGGGGGCCTATGAGCAGTTCTTC.